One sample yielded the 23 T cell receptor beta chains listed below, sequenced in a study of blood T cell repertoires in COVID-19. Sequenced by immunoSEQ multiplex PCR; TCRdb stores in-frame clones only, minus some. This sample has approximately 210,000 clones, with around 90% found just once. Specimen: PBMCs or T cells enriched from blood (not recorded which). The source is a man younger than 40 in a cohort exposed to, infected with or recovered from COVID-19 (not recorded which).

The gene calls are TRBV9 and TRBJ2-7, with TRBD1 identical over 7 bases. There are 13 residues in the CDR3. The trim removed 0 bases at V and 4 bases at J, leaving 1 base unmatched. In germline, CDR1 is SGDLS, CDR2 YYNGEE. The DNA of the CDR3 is TGTGCCAGCAGCGTAGGGGACAGATACGAGCAGTACTTC. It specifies CASSVGDRYEQYF.

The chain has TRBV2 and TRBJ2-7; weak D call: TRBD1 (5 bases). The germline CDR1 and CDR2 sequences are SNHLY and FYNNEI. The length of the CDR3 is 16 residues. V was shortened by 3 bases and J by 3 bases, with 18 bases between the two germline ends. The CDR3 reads CASSDPRPKQDYEQYF. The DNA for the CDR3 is TGTGCCAGCAGTGACCCCCGGCCGAAACAGGACTACGAGCAGTACTTC.

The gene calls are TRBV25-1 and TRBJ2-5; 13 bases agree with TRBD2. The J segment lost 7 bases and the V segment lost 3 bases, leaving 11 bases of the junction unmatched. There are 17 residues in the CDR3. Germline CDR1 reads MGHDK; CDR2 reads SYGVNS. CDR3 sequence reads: CASSDRRLAGGGGTQYF. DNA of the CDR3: TGTGCCAGCAGTGATAGGAGACTAGCGGGAGGCGGCGGGACCCAGTACTTC.

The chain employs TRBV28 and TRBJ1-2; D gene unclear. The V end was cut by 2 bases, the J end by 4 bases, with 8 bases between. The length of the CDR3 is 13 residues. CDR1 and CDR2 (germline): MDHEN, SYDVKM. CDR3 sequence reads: CASSLDTAYGYTF. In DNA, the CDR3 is TGTGCCAGCAGTTTAGACACCGCCTATGGCTACACCTTC.

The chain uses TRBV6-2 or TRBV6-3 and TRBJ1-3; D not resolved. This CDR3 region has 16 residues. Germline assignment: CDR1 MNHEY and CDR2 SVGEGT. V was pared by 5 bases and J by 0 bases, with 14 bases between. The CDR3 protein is CASSNAGLTSGNTIYF. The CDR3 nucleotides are TGTGCCAGCAGTAACGCCGGACTGACCTCTGGAAACACCATATATTTT.

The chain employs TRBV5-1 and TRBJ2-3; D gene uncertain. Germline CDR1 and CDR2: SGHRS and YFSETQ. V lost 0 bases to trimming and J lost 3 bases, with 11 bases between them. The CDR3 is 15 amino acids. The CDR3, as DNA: TGCGCCAGCAGCTTGGGGGCCGGCACGACAGATACGCAGTATTTT. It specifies CASSLGAGTTDTQYF.

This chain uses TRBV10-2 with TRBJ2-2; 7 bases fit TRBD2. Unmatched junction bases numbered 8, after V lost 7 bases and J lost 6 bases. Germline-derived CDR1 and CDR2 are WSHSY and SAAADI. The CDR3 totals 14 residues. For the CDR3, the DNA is TGCGCCAGCACCTCGGGAGGAATGGCCGGGGAGCTGTTTTTT. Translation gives CASTSGGMAGELFF.

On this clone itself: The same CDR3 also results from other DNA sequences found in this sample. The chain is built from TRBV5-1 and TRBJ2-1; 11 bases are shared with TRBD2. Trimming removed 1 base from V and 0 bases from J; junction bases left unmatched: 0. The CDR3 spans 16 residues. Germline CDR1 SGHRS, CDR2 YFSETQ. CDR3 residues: CASSLTSGSSYNEQFF. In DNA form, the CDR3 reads TGCGCCAGCAGCTTGACTAGCGGGAGCTCCTACAATGAGCAGTTCTTC.

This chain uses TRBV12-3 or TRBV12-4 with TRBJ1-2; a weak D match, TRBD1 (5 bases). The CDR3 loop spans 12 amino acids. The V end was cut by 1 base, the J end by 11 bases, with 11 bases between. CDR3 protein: CASSLGGGPYTF. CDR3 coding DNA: TGTGCCAGCAGTTTAGGGGGCGGCCCTTACACCTTC.

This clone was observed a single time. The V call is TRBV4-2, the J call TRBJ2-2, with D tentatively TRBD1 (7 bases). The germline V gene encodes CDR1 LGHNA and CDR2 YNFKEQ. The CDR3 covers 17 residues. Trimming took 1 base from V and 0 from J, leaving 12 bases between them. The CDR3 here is CASSQGSRGANTGELFF. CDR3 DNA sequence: TGTGCCAGCAGCCAAGGGAGCAGGGGGGCGAACACCGGGGAGCTGTTTTTT.

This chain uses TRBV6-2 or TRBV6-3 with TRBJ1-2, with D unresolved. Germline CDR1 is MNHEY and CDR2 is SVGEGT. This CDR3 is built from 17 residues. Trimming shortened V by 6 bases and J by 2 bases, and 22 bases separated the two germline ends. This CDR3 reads CASSPQKFPSPNYGYTF. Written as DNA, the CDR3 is TGTGCCAGCAGCCCACAAAAGTTTCCCTCCCCCAACTATGGCTACACCTTC.

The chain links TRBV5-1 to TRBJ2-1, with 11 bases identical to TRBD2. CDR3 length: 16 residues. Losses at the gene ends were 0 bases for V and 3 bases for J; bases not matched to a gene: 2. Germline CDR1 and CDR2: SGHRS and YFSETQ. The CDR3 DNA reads TGCGCCAGCAGCTTGGAGACTAGCGGGGTCTACAATGAGCAGTTCTTC. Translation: CASSLETSGVYNEQFF.

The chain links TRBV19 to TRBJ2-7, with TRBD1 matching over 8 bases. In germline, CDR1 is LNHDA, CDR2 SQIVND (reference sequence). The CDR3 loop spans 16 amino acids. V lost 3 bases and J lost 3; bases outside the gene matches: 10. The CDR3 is CASSILAGTGLYEQYF. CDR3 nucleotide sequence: TGTGCCAGTAGTATTCTCGCCGGGACAGGCCTCTACGAGCAGTACTTC.

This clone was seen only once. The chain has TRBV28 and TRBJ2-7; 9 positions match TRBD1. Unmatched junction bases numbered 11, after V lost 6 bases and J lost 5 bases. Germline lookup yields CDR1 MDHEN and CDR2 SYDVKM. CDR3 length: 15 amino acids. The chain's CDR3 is CASSEQTGGQDEQYF. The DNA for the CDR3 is TGTGCCAGCAGCGAACAGACAGGGGGTCAGGACGAGCAGTACTTC.

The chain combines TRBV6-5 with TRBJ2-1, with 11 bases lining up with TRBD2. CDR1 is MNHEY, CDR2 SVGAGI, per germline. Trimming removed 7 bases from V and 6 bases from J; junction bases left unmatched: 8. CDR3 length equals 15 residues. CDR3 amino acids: CASTERTSGFNEQFF. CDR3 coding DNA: TGTGCCAGCACCGAAAGGACTAGCGGGTTCAATGAGCAGTTCTTC.

CDR3 nucleotide sequence: TGTGCCAGCAGTTACGTCCCCCCCCGGGAGCAGTTCTTC. This translates into CASSYVPPREQFF. The chain carries TRBV6-2 or TRBV6-3 and TRBJ2-1; D unresolved. V was pared by 2 bases and J by 10 bases, with 12 bases between. Per the germline V gene, CDR1 is MNHEY and CDR2 is SVGEGT. This CDR3 spans 13 amino acids.

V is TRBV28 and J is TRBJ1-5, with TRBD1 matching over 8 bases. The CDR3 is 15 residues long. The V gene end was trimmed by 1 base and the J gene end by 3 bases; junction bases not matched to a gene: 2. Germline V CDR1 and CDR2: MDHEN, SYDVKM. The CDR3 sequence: CASSLLDRDNQPQHF. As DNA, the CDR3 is TGTGCCAGCAGTTTATTGGACAGGGACAATCAGCCCCAGCATTTT.

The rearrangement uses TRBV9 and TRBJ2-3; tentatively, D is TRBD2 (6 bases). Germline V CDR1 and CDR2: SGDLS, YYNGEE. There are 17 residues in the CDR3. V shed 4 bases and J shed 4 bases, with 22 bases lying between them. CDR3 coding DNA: TGTGCCAGCAGCATCCGGGACTCGCGCGTTCAAGCAGATACGCAGTATTTT. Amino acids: CASSIRDSRVQADTQYF.

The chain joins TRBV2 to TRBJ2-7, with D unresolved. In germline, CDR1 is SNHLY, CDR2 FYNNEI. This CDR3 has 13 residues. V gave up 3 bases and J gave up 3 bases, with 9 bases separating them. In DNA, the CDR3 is TGTGCCAGCAGTGAGTTACAGAGCTACGAGCAGTACTTC. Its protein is CASSELQSYEQYF.

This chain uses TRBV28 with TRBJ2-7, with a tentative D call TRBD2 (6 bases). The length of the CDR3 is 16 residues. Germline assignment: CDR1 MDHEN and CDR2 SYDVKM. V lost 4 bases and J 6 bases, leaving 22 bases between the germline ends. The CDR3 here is CASSSLTVSGGAEQYF. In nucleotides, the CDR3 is TGTGCCAGCAGTTCCCTAACTGTTAGCGGAGGGGCCGAGCAGTACTTC.

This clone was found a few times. CDR3 protein: CASSLGETGNTIYF. The CDR3 DNA reads TGCGCCAGCAGCTTGGGTGAGACTGGAAACACCATATATTTT. The V gene is TRBV5-1, the J gene TRBJ1-3; D uncertain. Trimming left V 0 bases short and J 2 bases short, with 6 bases between. The CDR3 is made up of 14 amino acids. Germline V gives CDR1 SGHRS, CDR2 YFSETQ. Based on the CDR3 plus reference TRBV5-1 and TRBJ1-3, the full variable domain is KAGVTQTPRYLIKTRGQQVTLSCSPISGHRSVSWYQQTPGQGLQFLFEYFSETQRNKGNFPGRFSGRQFSNSRSEMNVSTLELGDSALYLCASSLGETGNTIYFGEGSWLTVV.

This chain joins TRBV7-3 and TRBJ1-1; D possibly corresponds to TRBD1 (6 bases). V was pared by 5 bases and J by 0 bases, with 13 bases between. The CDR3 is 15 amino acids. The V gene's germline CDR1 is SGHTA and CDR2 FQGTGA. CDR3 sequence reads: CASSPETGLNTEAFF. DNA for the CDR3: TGTGCCAGCAGCCCTGAGACAGGACTGAACACTGAAGCTTTCTTT.

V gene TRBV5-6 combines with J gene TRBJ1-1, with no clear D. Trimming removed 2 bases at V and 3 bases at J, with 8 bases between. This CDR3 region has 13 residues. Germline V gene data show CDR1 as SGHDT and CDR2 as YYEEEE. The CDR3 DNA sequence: TGTGCCAGCAGCTTATTTTCGGACACTGAAGCTTTCTTT. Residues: CASSLFSDTEAFF.